A single T cell receptor beta chain is shown here with its context. This sample stems from a study of blood T cell repertoires in COVID-19. TCRdb's table, derived via immunoSEQ multiplex PCR, lists solely in-frame clones and lacks some. The data show about 59,000 clones, more than 70% seen once. The sample taken for sequencing was peripheral blood. The clonotype originates from a man aged 55 to 69 with acute or convalescent COVID-19.

Here the CDR3 DNA reads TGTGCCAGCAGCCAACCAGGGATGAACACTGAAGCTTTCTTT. Protein product: CASSQPGMNTEAFF. The chain has TRBV14 and TRBJ1-1; weak D call: TRBD1 (5 bases). Germline V gives CDR1 SGHDN, CDR2 FVKESK. The CDR3 is 14 amino acids. Trimming cost V 2 bases and J 0 bases, with 7 bases left between them.